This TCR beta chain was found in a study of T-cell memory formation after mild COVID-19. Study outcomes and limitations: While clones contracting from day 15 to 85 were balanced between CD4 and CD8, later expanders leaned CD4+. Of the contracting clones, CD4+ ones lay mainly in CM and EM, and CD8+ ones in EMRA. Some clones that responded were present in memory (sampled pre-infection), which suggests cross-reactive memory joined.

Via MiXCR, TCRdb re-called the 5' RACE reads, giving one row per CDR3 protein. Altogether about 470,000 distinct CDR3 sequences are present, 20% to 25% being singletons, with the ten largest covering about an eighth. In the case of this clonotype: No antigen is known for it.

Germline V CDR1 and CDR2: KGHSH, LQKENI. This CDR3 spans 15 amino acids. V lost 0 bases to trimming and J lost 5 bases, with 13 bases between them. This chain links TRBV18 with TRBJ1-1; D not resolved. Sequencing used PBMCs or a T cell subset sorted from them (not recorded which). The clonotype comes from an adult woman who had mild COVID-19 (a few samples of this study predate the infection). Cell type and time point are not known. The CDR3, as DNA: TGTGCCAGCTCACCACCCGATTTGTCGGAGACTGAAGCTTTCTTT. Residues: CASSPPDLSETEAFF.